Listed here are 8 T cell receptor beta chains from one sample, sequenced in a study of cytomegalovirus exposure and HLA in healthy donors. With 60 Vbeta and 13 Jbeta primers, the PCR was carried out. The protocol was immunoSEQ multiplex PCR, while the TCRdb copy is restricted to in-frame clones and leaves out a portion. The sample contains over 200,000 clones, approximately 81% of which appear only once. Specimen: PBMCs. These receptors were taken from a human donor in good health.

This chain joins TRBV6-6 and TRBJ2-7, with a tentative D call TRBD2 (6 bases). Germline CDR1 reads MNHNY; CDR2 reads SVGAGI (reference sequence). Trimming cost V 6 bases and J 7 bases, with 13 bases left between them. The CDR3 loop spans 12 amino acids. The CDR3 nucleotides are TGTGCCAGCAGCCCCACGGGGGAGGAGCAGTACTTC. This gives the protein CASSPTGEEQYF.

The chain employs TRBV7-9 and TRBJ2-1, with 11 bases matching TRBD2. The CDR3 is 19 amino acids. V lost 5 bases to trimming and J lost 4 bases; unmatched junction nucleotides: 16. CDR1 and CDR2 (germline): SEHNR, FQNEAQ (reference sequence). The CDR3 sequence: CASSTPRQGTSGAYNEQFF. The CDR3 region has the DNA TGTGCCAGCAGCACCCCCAGGCAGGGGACTAGCGGAGCTTACAATGAGCAGTTCTTC.

The rearrangement links TRBV11-3 to TRBJ2-1, with 12 nucleotides matching TRBD2. The J segment lost 6 bases and the V segment lost 4 bases, leaving 4 bases of the junction unmatched. In germline, CDR1 is SGHNT, CDR2 YENEEA. The CDR3 extends over 15 amino acids. The CDR3 reads CASSSTTSGSNEQFF. In nucleotides, the CDR3 is TGTGCCAGCAGCTCCACGACTAGCGGGAGCAATGAGCAGTTCTTC.

As DNA, the CDR3 is TGTGCCAGCAGCAAAGGCGGGAGGACCTCCTACGAGCAGTACTTC. It translates to CASSKGGRTSYEQYF. This chain joins TRBV9 and TRBJ2-7; 8 bases map to TRBD2. Germline values: CDR1 SGDLS, CDR2 YYNGEE. Germline trimming cut 4 bases from V and 0 bases from J; bases unmatched to any gene: 6. CDR3 length: 15 amino acids.

Turning to this clone: This specimen includes other DNA sequences encoding the same CDR3. The chain links TRBV28 to TRBJ1-5; D unclear. The CDR3 consists of 15 residues. Between the trimmed V and J ends, which lost 2 bases and 0 bases, there was a span of 8 bases. CDR1 and CDR2 from the germline V gene are MDHEN and SYDVKM. The CDR3 DNA reads as TGTGCCAGCAGTTTAGGAGGGAATAGCAATCAGCCCCAGCATTTT. This translates into CASSLGGNSNQPQHF.

This clone was observed a single time. The chain employs TRBV5-4 and TRBJ2-2; D is possibly TRBD2 (5 bases). Trimming took off 1 base at V and 6 bases at J, with 13 bases between the two ends. CDR1 is SGHNT, CDR2 YYREEE, per germline (reference sequence). This CDR3 region has 15 residues. The CDR3 loop is CASSLSGGSAGELFF. Written as DNA, the CDR3 is TGTGCCAGCAGCTTGTCAGGAGGTAGCGCCGGGGAGCTGTTTTTT.

The V call is TRBV10-3, the J call TRBJ2-3; TRBD1 is a possible D gene (6 bases). This CDR3 is 17 amino acids long. V was shortened by 0 bases and J by 4 bases, with 17 bases between the two germline ends. Germline V lookup: CDR1 ENHRY, CDR2 SYGVKD. The CDR3 bases are TGTGCCATCAGTGAGTCGTCAACAGGGCGAGTTTCAGATACGCAGTATTTT. Protein product: CAISESSTGRVSDTQYF.

The CDR3 loop reads CASSISGRGRRMNTEAFF. CDR3 sequence (DNA): TGTGCCAGTAGTATCTCGGGCAGGGGGAGGCGCATGAACACTGAAGCTTTCTTT. The V call is TRBV19, the J call TRBJ1-1; the match to TRBD1 covers 7 bases. V was pared by 3 bases and J by 0 bases, with 13 bases of the junction left unmatched. The V gene's germline CDR1 is LNHDA and CDR2 SQIVND (reference sequence). The CDR3 is 18 residues long. The full variable domain, in which reference TRBV19 and TRBJ1-1 provide the parts outside the CDR3, is DGGITQSPKYLFRKEGQNVTLSCEQNLNHDAMYWYRQDPGQGLRLIYYSQIVNDFQKGDIAEGYSVSREKKESFPLTVTSAQKNPTAFYLCASSISGRGRRMNTEAFFGQGTRLTVV.